This T cell receptor (beta chain) was obtained from a study of blood T cell repertoires in COVID-19. Study-wide background: Specimens from acute and convalescent COVID-19 originated in the United States, Italy and Spain. The analysed material was cDNA or gDNA that came from T cells, B-cell-depleted T cells, or PBMCs.

Germline V CDR1 and CDR2: LNHDA, SQIVND (reference sequence). The CDR3 runs 13 residues. Trimming shortened V by 6 bases and J by 1 base, and 9 bases separated the two germline ends. Measured with immunoSEQ multiplex PCR; TCRdb has only the in-frame clones, and not every one. Of about 66,000 clones in the sample, roughly 90% are singletons; the top ten hold about 1.3%. The V call is TRBV19, the J call TRBJ1-2; maybe TRBD1 (6 bases). This clonotype was obtained from a man in his fifties or sixties with acute or convalescent COVID-19. The sample comprised peripheral blood. The CDR3 spells CASSYRDNYGYTF. CDR3 in DNA: TGTGCCAGTAGCTACAGGGATAACTATGGCTACACCTTC. Filled out from reference TRBV19 and TRBJ1-2, the complete variable domain reads DGGITQSPKYLFRKEGQNVTLSCEQNLNHDAMYWYRQDPGQGLRLIYYSQIVNDFQKGDIAEGYSVSREKKESFPLTVTSAQKNPTAFYLCASSYRDNYGYTFGSGTRLTVV.